This T cell receptor beta chain was sequenced for a study of CD8 T cells in ankylosing spondylitis. TCRdb redid the calling of the 5' RACE reads with MiXCR, one entry per CDR3 protein. The sample holds about 360,000 distinct CDR3 sequences; around 20% are singletons and the top ten take 10% to 15%. This clonotype was picked up many times. What was sequenced was blood, either unsorted or a sorted T cell fraction (not recorded which). This TCR was sampled from a male donor with ankylosing spondylitis or in good health (not recorded which).

The CDR3 reads CASSFPGILPPEQFF. The CDR3 coding sequence is TGTGCCAGCAGCTTCCCCGGAATTCTCCCCCCTGAGCAGTTCTTC. The chain joins TRBV11-2 to TRBJ2-1; D gene uncertain. Between the trimmed V and J ends, which lost 3 bases and 9 bases, there was a span of 18 bases. The germline V gene encodes CDR1 SGHAT and CDR2 FQNNGV. The CDR3 consists of 15 residues.